This T cell receptor (beta chain) is drawn from a study of blood T cell repertoires in COVID-19. Deletions cut 0 bases from V and 4 bases from J, with 7 bases between. CDR1 and CDR2 from the germline V gene are SGHVS and FNYEAQ. CDR3 length: 13 residues. Repertoires were generated with immunoSEQ multiplex PCR, while TCRdb's copy carries only in-frame clones and drops some. The table lists fewer than 130,000 clones, roughly 76% of them singletons. This chain connects TRBV7-6 to TRBJ2-7; D possibly corresponds to TRBD2 (5 bases). The specimen sequenced was peripheral blood. The sequence was obtained from a woman in her fifties or sixties with acute or convalescent COVID-19. As DNA, the CDR3 is TGTGCCAGCAGCTTAGCCGGGGTTTACGAGCAGTACTTC. Amino acids: CASSLAGVYEQYF.